Presented here are 32 T cell receptor beta chains from one specimen sequenced in a study of blood T cell repertoires in COVID-19. The protocol was immunoSEQ multiplex PCR, while the TCRdb copy is restricted to in-frame clones and leaves out a portion. The sample lists 250,000 to 350,000 clones, about 85% occurring once. Sample: peripheral blood. Source of these receptors: a human donor with COVID-19, enrolled during active disease. The donor label of this sample is uncertain.

This chain links TRBV10-3 with TRBJ2-2, with D possibly matching TRBD2 (6 bases). The CDR3 spans 15 residues. The V gene's germline CDR1 is ENHRY and CDR2 SYGVKD. Trimming removed 10 bases at V and 2 bases at J, with 17 bases between. For the CDR3, the DNA is TGTGCCACCACTCTAACCGGGGGAAACACCGGGGAGCTGTTTTTT. This gives the protein CATTLTGGNTGELFF.

This sequence joins TRBV6-5 and TRBJ1-3; 9 bases agree with TRBD1. The germline V gene encodes CDR1 MNHEY and CDR2 SVGAGI. This CDR3 is 15 amino acids long. The V gene end was trimmed by 3 bases and the J gene end by 4 bases; junction bases not matched to a gene: 4. As DNA, the CDR3 is TGTGCCAGCAGTTATGGGACAGGGAAGGGAAACACCATATATTTT. Translation gives CASSYGTGKGNTIYF.

V and J are TRBV30 and TRBJ1-2; the match to TRBD1 covers 7 bases. Germline loops: CDR1 GTSNPN, CDR2 SVGIG (reference sequence). This CDR3 contains 13 residues. Trimming removed 3 bases from V and 4 bases from J; junction bases left unmatched: 5. DNA of the CDR3: TGTGCCTGGAGCCCAGGGGACAGCTATGGCTACACCTTC. Protein product: CAWSPGDSYGYTF. Based on the CDR3 plus reference TRBV30 and TRBJ1-2, the full variable domain is SQTIHQWPATLVQPVGSPLSLECTVEGTSNPNLYWYRQAAGRGLQLLFYSVGIGQISSEVPQNLSASRPQDRQFILSSKKLLLSDSGFYLCAWSPGDSYGYTFGSGTRLTVV.

DNA of the CDR3: TGCAGTGCCGGGTCTACCTACGAGCAGTACTTC. Amino acids: CSAGSTYEQYF. The V call is TRBV20-1, the J call TRBJ2-7; D remains unclear. This CDR3 spans 11 amino acids. Trimming left V 6 bases short and J 2 bases short, with 8 bases between. Germline loops: CDR1 DFQATT, CDR2 SNEGSKA (reference sequence).

The J gene is TRBJ1-5, the V gene TRBV2; 11 bases are shared with TRBD1. This CDR3 is 15 amino acids long. From germline, CDR1 is SNHLY and CDR2 FYNNEI. With 7 bases clipped from V and 5 bases from J, the junction kept 7 bases outside the gene matches. DNA of the CDR3: TGTGCCAGCACCTTGGACAGGGGGCGGTATCAGCCCCAGCATTTT. Protein sequence: CASTLDRGRYQPQHF.

This chain uses TRBV5-3 with TRBJ1-4; 8 nucleotides match TRBD1. TRBV5-3 is identified as an open reading frame with a role that is uncertain. Trimming removed 8 bases from V and 10 bases from J; junction bases left unmatched: 7. This CDR3 comprises 12 residues. As DNA, the CDR3 is TGTGCCAGGTGGACAGGGATGGTAAAACTGTTTTTT. Encoded protein: CARWTGMVKLFF.

The sample holds a few counts of this clone. The rearrangement joins TRBV7-2 to TRBJ2-2, with D perhaps TRBD1 (6 bases). This CDR3 spans 16 amino acids. V was cut by 7 bases and J by 1 base, with 16 bases left in between. The germline CDR1 and CDR2 sequences are SGHTA and FQGNSA. In nucleotides, the CDR3 is TGTGCCAGCACCCCTTGGGGGCACCAGAACACCGGGGAGCTGTTTTTT. This encodes CASTPWGHQNTGELFF.

The chain uses TRBV10-3 and TRBJ1-2, with 8 bases lining up with TRBD1. The CDR3 runs to 16 residues. CDR1 ENHRY and CDR2 SYGVKD come from the germline V gene. V was clipped by 5 bases and J by 6 bases; unmatched bases: 14. CDR3: CAISQLFSGTGNGYTF. The CDR3 region has the DNA TGTGCCATCAGTCAACTTTTCTCCGGGACAGGCAATGGCTACACCTTC.

The chain is built from TRBV7-3 and TRBJ2-5, with 9 bases matching TRBD2. J was trimmed by 3 bases and V by 1 base; bases with no gene match: 6. Per germline, CDR1 SGHTA and CDR2 FQGTGA. This CDR3 has 16 amino acids. In nucleotides, the CDR3 is TGTGCCAGCAGCTTAAGTGGACTAGCGTTTAAAGAGACCCAGTACTTC. This sequence encodes CASSLSGLAFKETQYF.

This rearrangement joins TRBV5-4 to TRBJ2-2; the match to TRBD2 covers 11 bases. The CDR3 contains 16 residues. Unmatched junction bases numbered 7, after V lost 2 bases and J lost 7 bases. CDR1 is SGHNT and CDR2 is YYREEE in the germline V gene (reference sequence). CDR3 in amino acids: CASSFYVAGGVGELFF. CDR3 nucleotides: TGTGCCAGCAGCTTTTATGTAGCGGGAGGGGTCGGGGAGCTGTTTTTT.

This clone was seen a handful of times. The V call is TRBV28, the J call TRBJ1-1; weak D call: TRBD1 (5 bases). CDR3 length: 16 residues. V lost 5 bases, J lost 2 bases, and 18 bases lay in between. From germline, CDR1 is MDHEN and CDR2 SYDVKM. CDR3 DNA sequence: TGTGCCAGCAGTCCCCGGGGGACGGGGGGAAACACTGAAGCTTTCTTT. Translating it yields CASSPRGTGGNTEAFF.

V is TRBV9 and J is TRBJ2-1; TRBD1 might be the D (5 bases). This CDR3 has 18 amino acids. Germline V CDR1 and CDR2: SGDLS, YYNGEE. Between the trimmed V and J ends, which lost 0 bases and 1 base, there was a span of 17 bases. The CDR3 spells CASSVGNQGPISYNEQFF. CDR3 in DNA: TGTGCCAGCAGCGTAGGAAACCAGGGTCCGATATCCTACAATGAGCAGTTCTTC.

The table lists this clone with a count of one. The chain carries TRBV27 and TRBJ1-2; no clear D. The CDR3 has 13 residues. CDR1 and CDR2 from the germline V gene are MNHEY and SMNVEV (reference sequence). The V and J ends lost 4 bases and 2 bases respectively, with 8 bases between them. The CDR3 reads CASSSVRNYGYTF. CDR3 DNA sequence: TGTGCCAGCAGTTCGGTCCGGAACTATGGCTACACCTTC.

This chain uses TRBV12-3 or TRBV12-4 with TRBJ1-2, with D possibly being TRBD1 (5 bases). Trimming removed 4 bases at V and 4 bases at J, with 10 bases between. The CDR3 has 13 residues. The CDR3 DNA is TGTGCCAGCAGTTCGAACCAGGGCTATGGCTACACCTTC. Amino acids: CASSSNQGYGYTF.

The chain joins TRBV28 to TRBJ1-2; TRBD1 agrees at 7 bases. The CDR3 consists of 15 residues. V lost 4 bases and J lost 3; bases outside the gene matches: 8. The germline V gene encodes CDR1 MDHEN and CDR2 SYDVKM. This CDR3 reads CASSSGGGRDYGYTF. CDR3 nucleotides: TGTGCCAGCAGTTCGGGAGGGGGCAGGGACTATGGCTACACCTTC.

The J gene is TRBJ2-3, the V gene TRBV9, with D tentatively TRBD2 (6 bases). Trimming shortened V by 2 bases and J by 0 bases, and 10 bases separated the two germline ends. The CDR3 is made up of 15 amino acids. The germline CDR1 and CDR2 sequences are SGDLS and YYNGEE. CDR3 coding DNA: TGTGCCAGCAGCGTGGGAGGAGCTAGCACAGATACGCAGTATTTT. It is translated as CASSVGGASTDTQYF.

The rearrangement links TRBV3-1 (or the pseudogene TRBV3-2) to TRBJ2-5, with TRBD2 as a possible D gene (5 bases). From germline, CDR1 is LGHDT and CDR2 YNNKEL (reference sequence). The CDR3 totals 15 residues. Trimming cost V 0 bases and J 2 bases, with 10 bases left between them. The CDR3 loop reads CASSQEIRGQETQYF. The CDR3 nucleotides are TGTGCCAGCAGCCAAGAAATCCGGGGACAAGAGACCCAGTACTTC.

This chain joins TRBV18 and TRBJ2-4, with TRBD2 matching over 10 bases. The germline V gene has CDR1 KGHSH and CDR2 LQKENI. The CDR3 is 18 residues long. Trimming took 8 bases from V and 2 from J; bases not matched to a gene: 15. CDR3 bases: TGTGCCAGCCCCCGAGAAGCGGGAGGGCTAACAACCAAAAACATTCAGTACTTC. Encoded protein: CASPREAGGLTTKNIQYF.

The chain employs TRBV30 and TRBJ1-5; no firm D call. Per germline, CDR1 GTSNPN and CDR2 SVGIG (reference sequence). Trimming cost V 1 base and J 7 bases, with 8 bases left between them. The CDR3 totals 12 residues. Written as DNA, the CDR3 is TGTGCCTGGAGTGCTCCGGGGCAGCCCCAGCATTTT. This translates into CAWSAPGQPQHF.

Comment on this clone: Sequence at one end of the junction differs from germline and may be a read error. The chain uses TRBV6-5 and TRBJ1-1; tentative D call: TRBD1 (6 bases). The CDR3 covers 14 residues. CDR1 and CDR2 from the germline V gene are MNHEY and SVGAGI. The CDR3 DNA sequence: TGTGCCAGCAGTTACCGGACAGAGAACGCTGAAGCTTTCTTT. Amino acids: CASSYRTENAEAFF.

The chain employs TRBV11-2 and TRBJ1-1, with D unresolved. Trimming shortened V by 2 bases and J by 1 base, and 5 bases separated the two germline ends. This CDR3 is built from 13 residues. The germline CDR1 and CDR2 sequences are SGHAT and FQNNGV. The CDR3 loop reads CASSLWQNTEAFF. CDR3 bases: TGTGCCAGCAGCTTATGGCAGAACACTGAAGCTTTCTTT. Full variable domain (rest looked up from reference TRBV11-2 and TRBJ1-1): EAGVAQSPRYKIIEKRQSVAFWCNPISGHATLYWYQQILGQGPKLLIQFQNNGVVDDSQLPKDRFSAERLKGVDSTLKIQPAKLEDSAVYLCASSLWQNTEAFFGQGTRLTVV.

Written as DNA, the CDR3 is TGTGCCAGCAGCCCGCAGCGGGAGGCCCGCACAGATACGCAGTATTTT. This sequence encodes CASSPQREARTDTQYF. The V gene is TRBV7-3, the J gene TRBJ2-3, with 9 bases matching TRBD2. The CDR3 contains 16 residues. Trimming removed 5 bases from V and 1 base from J; junction bases left unmatched: 7. The V gene's germline CDR1 is SGHTA and CDR2 FQGTGA.

This rearrangement joins TRBV6-5 to TRBJ1-3, with D unclear. The ends were cut back, 2 bases at V and 2 bases at J, with 7 bases in the middle. Germline V gene sequence: CDR1 MNHEY, CDR2 SVGAGI. The length of the CDR3 is 14 residues. The CDR3 reads CASSYQAAGNTIYF. The CDR3 nucleotides read TGTGCCAGCAGTTACCAGGCCGCTGGAAACACCATATATTTT.

The CDR3 is CASTRDRGNNQPQHF. The DNA of the CDR3 is TGTGCCAGCACCAGGGACAGGGGAAACAATCAGCCCCAGCATTTT. V is TRBV2 and J is TRBJ1-5; 10 bases are a match to TRBD1. CDR1 and CDR2 (germline): SNHLY, FYNNEI. CDR3 length equals 15 residues. J lost 3 bases, V lost 7 bases, and 6 bases had no gene match.

V is TRBV10-1 and J is TRBJ1-3; unclear D gene. The CDR3 has 14 residues. CDR1 WNHNN and CDR2 SYGVQD come from the germline V gene (reference sequence). Trimming took off 6 bases at V and 0 bases at J, with 9 bases between the two ends. CDR3 protein: CASSPGLSGNTIYF. The DNA of the CDR3 is TGCGCCAGCAGCCCCGGACTCTCTGGAAACACCATATATTTT.

The chain recombines TRBV28 with TRBJ1-1; TRBD1 might be the D (5 bases). Trimming stripped 5 bases from V and 2 bases from J, with 12 bases between. Germline V gene sequence: CDR1 MDHEN, CDR2 SYDVKM. This CDR3 is built from 14 residues. CDR3 DNA: TGTGCCAGCAGTAACTTAGGGGTAAACACTGAAGCTTTCTTT. The encoded protein is CASSNLGVNTEAFF. The full variable domain, its missing parts supplied by reference TRBV28 and TRBJ1-1, is DVKVTQSSRYLVKRTGEKVFLECVQDMDHENMFWYRQDPGLGLRLIYFSYDVKMKEKGDIPEGYSVSREKKERFSLILESASTNQTSMYLCASSNLGVNTEAFFGQGTRLTVV.

Comments on this clone: One end of the junction fails to match germline, which may point to a read error. The chain links TRBV7-7 to TRBJ2-3; 11 nucleotides match TRBD2. Germline V gene lookup returns CDR1 SSHAT and CDR2 FNYEAQ (reference sequence). CDR3 length equals 14 residues. The CDR3 DNA is TGTGCTAGCAGTCAAGGGACTAGCGGCGATACGCAGTATTTT. Protein sequence: CASSQGTSGDTQYF.

The chain has TRBV2 and TRBJ1-1; perhaps TRBD1 as D (5 bases). This CDR3 comprises 14 residues. Trimming left V 6 bases short and J 1 base short, with 12 bases between. Germline CDR1 SNHLY, CDR2 FYNNEI. CDR3 protein: CASRALRENTEAFF. The DNA for the CDR3 is TGTGCCAGCAGGGCCCTCAGGGAGAACACTGAAGCTTTCTTT.

This clone was seen a handful of times. J is TRBJ2-1 and V is TRBV19, with 8 bases that match TRBD2. The CDR3 totals 14 residues. Unmatched junction bases numbered 9, after V lost 8 bases and J lost 6 bases. Germline V gene sequence: CDR1 LNHDA, CDR2 SQIVND (reference sequence). The CDR3 loop reads CASLGTRLRNEQFF. The CDR3 DNA is TGTGCCAGTTTAGGGACTAGATTGCGCAATGAGCAGTTCTTC.

CDR3 protein: CASSLSIDRESYEQYF. The CDR3 DNA reads as TGCGCCAGCAGCTTGTCGATTGATCGGGAATCCTACGAGCAGTACTTC. The gene calls are TRBV5-1 and TRBJ2-7, with D possibly matching TRBD2 (5 bases). The CDR3 extends over 16 amino acids. The germline gives CDR1 SGHRS, CDR2 YFSETQ. The V end lost 1 base, the J end lost 1 base, and 15 bases lay between the germline ends.

The chain employs TRBV29-1 and TRBJ2-3; D is perhaps TRBD1 (6 bases). Germline V gene sequence: CDR1 SQVTM, CDR2 ANQGSEA. V dropped 4 bases and J dropped 6 bases, with 14 bases sitting between them. There are 13 residues in the CDR3. As DNA, the CDR3 is TGCAGCGTTGTTCGGCAGGGGATGGATACGCAGTATTTT. Amino acid sequence: CSVVRQGMDTQYF.

This clone was detected a few times. This chain connects TRBV7-8 to TRBJ2-2, with 9 bases fitting TRBD1. Germline-derived CDR1 and CDR2 are SGHVS and FQNEAQ. This CDR3 is 15 amino acids long. The V segment lost 4 bases and the J segment 5 bases; nucleotides outside the gene matches: 5. The CDR3, as DNA: TGTGCCAGCAGCTCCGGGACAGGGCGAACCGGGGAGCTGTTTTTT. It specifies CASSSGTGRTGELFF.